This T cell receptor (beta chain) derives from a study of early T cells in non-severe SARS-CoV-2 infection. Across the whole study: The input, bulk RNA from unsorted whole blood, was sequenced, and chains were unpaired.

As part of library construction, unique molecular identifiers were attached to individual cDNA molecules. TCRdb reprocessed the 5' RACE reads via MiXCR and lists one record per CDR3 protein. This table has under 140,000 distinct CDR3 sequences, around 12% appearing once. The CDR3 extends over 15 amino acids. Trimming took off 4 bases at V and 10 bases at J, with 20 bases between the two ends. Germline V CDR1 and CDR2: DFQATT, SNEGSKA (reference sequence). The rearrangement links TRBV20-1 to TRBJ1-6; TRBD1 is a possible D gene (5 bases). The TCR was taken from an adult who was a healthcare worker with PCR-confirmed SARS-CoV-2 infection or an uninfected control (not recorded which). This specimen consisted of whole blood, obtained at baseline. The CDR3 sequence is CSATPAGRVNSPLHF. The CDR3 bases are TGCAGTGCTACCCCCGCGGGCAGGGTAAACTCACCCCTCCACTTT.